A single sample is the source of the 20 T cell receptor beta chains below, sequenced in a study of cytomegalovirus exposure and HLA in healthy donors. It was with 60 Vbeta and 13 Jbeta primers that the PCR ran. TCRdb's copy holds only in-frame clones and misses some; the assay was immunoSEQ multiplex PCR. The data hold 100,000 to 150,000 clones, with less than 90% observed a single time. Source material: PBMCs. These receptors all come from a man aged 18 to 30 in good health and CMV-seropositive.

The genes are TRBV5-6 and TRBJ1-1; D is perhaps TRBD1 (5 bases). Trimming removed 1 base at V and 1 base at J, with 11 bases between. CDR1 is SGHDT and CDR2 is YYEEEE in the germline V gene. This CDR3 contains 15 residues. The CDR3 coding sequence is TGTGCCAGCAGCTTGACAGGAAGGGAGAACACTGAAGCTTTCTTT. It encodes CASSLTGRENTEAFF.

The chain has TRBV19 and TRBJ1-6; TRBD1 aligns across 10 bases. Germline V gives CDR1 LNHDA, CDR2 SQIVND (reference sequence). V gave up 3 bases and J gave up 13 bases; unmatched junction bases: 6. This CDR3 contains 14 residues. This CDR3 is CASSIGGQGGPLHF. The CDR3 bases are TGTGCCAGTAGTATTGGAGGACAGGGGGGCCCCCTCCACTTT. The complete variable domain, with remaining parts taken from reference TRBV19 and TRBJ1-6, reads DGGITQSPKYLFRKEGQNVTLSCEQNLNHDAMYWYRQDPGQGLRLIYYSQIVNDFQKGDIAEGYSVSREKKESFPLTVTSAQKNPTAFYLCASSIGGQGGPLHFGNGTRLTVT.

The chain recombines TRBV19 with TRBJ1-2, with a tentative D call TRBD1 (5 bases). The germline V gene has CDR1 LNHDA and CDR2 SQIVND (reference sequence). There are 14 residues in the CDR3. Trimming pared 3 bases from V and 8 bases from J, leaving 16 bases between. CDR3 region: CASSMSGQTRGYTF. CDR3 bases: TGTGCCAGTAGTATGTCAGGGCAAACGAGGGGCTACACCTTC.

The rearrangement links TRBV10-3 to TRBJ2-7, with D possibly being TRBD2 (6 bases). Looked up from germline, CDR1 is ENHRY and CDR2 is SYGVKD. CDR3 length equals 15 residues. V lost 8 bases to trimming and J lost 6 bases, with 23 bases between them. CDR3 bases: TGTGCCATCGGGGCCACGGGGGAGTCCCTTGTCGAGCAGTACTTC. Translating it yields CAIGATGESLVEQYF.

The chain has TRBV5-1 and TRBJ2-2; 10 bases match TRBD2. The CDR3 extends over 17 amino acids. Germline-derived CDR1 and CDR2 are SGHRS and YFSETQ. With V trimmed by 1 base and J by 6 bases, 9 bases remained unmatched. The CDR3 spells CASSLSSGGAKAGELFF. CDR3 nucleotides: TGCGCCAGCAGCTTGTCCAGCGGGGGGGCTAAGGCCGGGGAGCTGTTTTTT.

The chain recombines TRBV5-6 with TRBJ2-1, with D tentatively TRBD1 (6 bases). Trimming shortened V by 4 bases and J by 10 bases, and 18 bases separated the two germline ends. CDR3 size: 14 residues. Germline V gene lookup returns CDR1 SGHDT and CDR2 YYEEEE. This CDR3 is CASSGQQGRNEQFF. CDR3 nucleotides: TGTGCCAGCAGCGGACAACAGGGAAGGAACGAGCAGTTCTTC.

There are a few counts of this clone. The genes are TRBV30 and TRBJ2-3; 7 nucleotides line up with TRBD1. Unmatched junction bases numbered 6, after V lost 0 bases and J lost 3 bases. Germline V gene sequence: CDR1 GTSNPN, CDR2 SVGIG (reference sequence). The CDR3 spans 15 residues. This CDR3 reads CAWSVPDRATDTQYF. Here the CDR3 DNA reads TGTGCCTGGAGTGTACCCGACAGGGCGACAGATACGCAGTATTTT.

The chain uses TRBV25-1 and TRBJ1-2; weak D call: TRBD1 (5 bases). The CDR3 extends over 12 amino acids. Trimming stripped 5 bases from V and 6 bases from J, with 10 bases between. The germline CDR1 and CDR2 sequences are MGHDK and SYGVNS. The CDR3 loop is CASSQGVNGYTF. CDR3 nucleotide sequence: TGTGCCAGCAGTCAGGGTGTGAATGGCTACACCTTC.

Here the CDR3 reads CASNRPPGQGATGELFF. For the CDR3, the DNA is TGTGCCAGTAACCGTCCCCCGGGACAGGGTGCCACCGGGGAGCTGTTTTTT. The genes are TRBV19 and TRBJ2-2; 9 nucleotides match TRBD1. The CDR3 covers 17 residues. The germline CDR1 and CDR2 sequences are LNHDA and SQIVND (reference sequence). Trimming at V came to 7 bases and at J to 4 bases, leaving 13 bases not matched to a gene. Based on the CDR3 plus reference TRBV19 and TRBJ2-2, the full variable domain is DGGITQSPKYLFRKEGQNVTLSCEQNLNHDAMYWYRQDPGQGLRLIYYSQIVNDFQKGDIAEGYSVSREKKESFPLTVTSAQKNPTAFYLCASNRPPGQGATGELFFGEGSRLTVL.

The CDR3 bases are TGCGCCAGCAGCTTTATAACAGATACGCAGTATTTT. Protein sequence: CASSFITDTQYF. The V gene is TRBV5-1, the J gene TRBJ2-3; D is ambiguous. CDR1 and CDR2 (germline): SGHRS, YFSETQ. V dropped 2 bases and J dropped 3 bases, with 4 bases sitting between them. The CDR3 consists of 12 residues.

The V gene is TRBV9, the J gene TRBJ2-3; weak D call: TRBD1 (5 bases). This CDR3 spans 14 amino acids. Germline V gives CDR1 SGDLS, CDR2 YYNGEE. V dropped 4 bases and J dropped 3 bases, with 12 bases sitting between them. CDR3 loop: CASSRQGRTDTQYF. For the CDR3, the DNA is TGTGCCAGCAGCCGGCAGGGCAGGACAGATACGCAGTATTTT.

The chain is built from TRBV19 and TRBJ2-5, with TRBD2 as a possible D gene (5 bases). This CDR3 has 12 amino acids. The V gene lost 1 base and the J gene lost 9 bases, with 9 bases spanning the gap. Germline CDR1 and CDR2: LNHDA and SQIVND (reference sequence). CDR3 in DNA: TGTGCCAGTAGTATAGCGGGGTCGGCCCAGTACTTC. Protein: CASSIAGSAQYF.

The V gene is TRBV6-5, the J gene TRBJ2-5; a possible D gene is TRBD1 (8 bases). The end of the DNA aligns better with TRBJ2-7, so the J call may be wrong. The length of the CDR3 is 13 residues. Germline assignment: CDR1 MNHEY and CDR2 SVGAGI. CDR3 bases: TGTGCCAGCCAACAGGGGGGGTTAGGCGAGCAGTACTTC. This sequence encodes CASQQGGLGEQYF.

The genes are TRBV6-5 and TRBJ2-5; TRBD2 agrees at 7 bases. This CDR3 comprises 16 residues. Germline trimming cut 3 bases from V and 2 bases from J; bases unmatched to any gene: 9. The germline CDR1 and CDR2 sequences are MNHEY and SVGAGI. CDR3 coding DNA: TGTGCCAGCAGTTATCTACGGGGGGACCCTCAAGAGACCCAGTACTTC. It specifies CASSYLRGDPQETQYF.

The genes are TRBV27 and TRBJ2-2; 7 positions agree with TRBD1. J was trimmed by 5 bases and V by 3 bases; bases with no gene match: 9. The CDR3 extends over 16 amino acids. CDR1 and CDR2 (germline): MNHEY, SMNVEV (reference sequence). The DNA of the CDR3 is TGTGCCAGCAGTTTCGGGACAGTTCCTCTAACCGGGGAGCTGTTTTTT. This codes for CASSFGTVPLTGELFF.

The CDR3 here is CASSLGHPQPQHF. For the CDR3, the DNA is TGTGCCAGCAGTTTAGGGCATCCACAGCCCCAGCATTTT. The chain joins TRBV27 to TRBJ1-5; D not certain. The length of the CDR3 is 13 residues. Deletions cut 2 bases from V and 7 bases from J, with 9 bases between. Germline V lookup: CDR1 MNHEY, CDR2 SMNVEV (reference sequence).

This sequence joins TRBV5-1 and TRBJ1-2; D gene ambiguous. The CDR3 runs 14 residues. Trimming took 0 bases from V and 14 from J, leaving 20 bases between them. The germline gives CDR1 SGHRS, CDR2 YFSETQ. CDR3 nucleotides: TGCGCCAGCAGCTTGGGGAGGGAGTCGACCTCTATGACCTTC. This translates into CASSLGRESTSMTF. The whole variable domain, remainder taken from reference TRBV5-1 and TRBJ1-2, is KAGVTQTPRYLIKTRGQQVTLSCSPISGHRSVSWYQQTPGQGLQFLFEYFSETQRNKGNFPGRFSGRQFSNSRSEMNVSTLELGDSALYLCASSLGRESTSMTFGSGTRLTVV.

The chain is built from TRBV27 and TRBJ1-1; 10 bases agree with TRBD1. The CDR3 sequence is 15 residues long. V gave up 1 base and J gave up 8 bases; unmatched junction bases: 7. Germline V gene lookup returns CDR1 MNHEY and CDR2 SMNVEV (reference sequence). CDR3 in amino acids: CASSLLGTGAFEAFF. CDR3 DNA: TGTGCCAGCAGTTTATTAGGGACAGGGGCCTTCGAAGCTTTCTTT.

This chain joins TRBV2 and TRBJ2-7; 8 positions agree with TRBD2. The CDR3 is 16 amino acids. Losses at the gene ends were 7 bases for V and 5 bases for J; bases not matched to a gene: 16. Germline CDR1 reads SNHLY; CDR2 reads FYNNEI. CDR3 sequence reads: CASTPVRGGHSNEQYF. The CDR3 DNA reads as TGTGCCAGCACTCCCGTCCGGGGGGGCCACTCTAACGAGCAGTACTTC.

The chain recombines TRBV6-1 with TRBJ2-5; possible D gene TRBD1, 6 bases. This CDR3 has 15 amino acids. Between the trimmed V and J ends, which lost 7 bases and 1 base, there was a span of 16 bases. From germline, CDR1 is MNHNS and CDR2 SASEGT. The CDR3 DNA reads as TGTGCCAGCAATACCAGAGACAGGCCCCAAGAGACCCAGTACTTC. Encoded protein: CASNTRDRPQETQYF.